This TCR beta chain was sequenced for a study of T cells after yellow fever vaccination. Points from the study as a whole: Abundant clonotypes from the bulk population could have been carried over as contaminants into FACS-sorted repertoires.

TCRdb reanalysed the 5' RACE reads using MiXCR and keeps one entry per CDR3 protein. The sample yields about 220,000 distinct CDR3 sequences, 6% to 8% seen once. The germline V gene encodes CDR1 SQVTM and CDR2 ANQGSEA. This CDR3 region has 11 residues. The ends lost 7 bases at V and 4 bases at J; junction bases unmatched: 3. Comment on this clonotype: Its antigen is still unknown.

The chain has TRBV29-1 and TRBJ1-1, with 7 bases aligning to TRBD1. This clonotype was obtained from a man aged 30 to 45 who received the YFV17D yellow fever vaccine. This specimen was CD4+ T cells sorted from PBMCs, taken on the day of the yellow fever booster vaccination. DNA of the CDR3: TGCAGCGGTAACAGGGGCACTGAAGCTTTCTTT. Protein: CSGNRGTEAFF.